The clone carrying this TCR beta chain came up a few times. Its antigen is as yet unknown. Germline assignment: CDR1 MNHNS and CDR2 SASEGT. The V and J ends lost 5 bases and 5 bases, in that order; junction bases with no gene match: 5. The CDR3 is 15 amino acids. TCR beta CDR3 regions were amplified from RNA. HTBI primers were employed in a first-round RT-PCR of the TCR CDR3. TCRdb processed the multiplex PCR reads anew with MiXCR; each CDR3 protein has one entry. The sample records 600,000 to 900,000 distinct CDR3 sequences, around 15% being singletons. Diagnoses were made from clinical symptoms, serum measures (thyroxine and TRAb), thyroid ultrasound and orbital computed tomography. The PBMCs were taken from more than 8 ml of fresh peripheral blood. The data are from a study of T cells in Graves' hyperthyroidism and ophthalmopathy. The study's findings and limits: Most clonotypes that expanded in the thyroid above 0.001 also showed up in blood.

Sequenced: blood. This clonotype originated in a man younger than 35 with Graves' hyperthyroidism. The V gene is TRBV6-1, the J gene TRBJ2-5; 13 nucleotides agree with TRBD2. Here the CDR3 reads CASSSTSGRTETQYF. In DNA form, the CDR3 reads TGTGCCAGCAGTTCGACTAGCGGGAGGACGGAGACCCAGTACTTC.